This entry features one T cell receptor beta chain sequence. The antigen this receptor binds is unknown. One base away there is no much larger clone; base qualities are not given. Library preparation used 5' RACE. Sequenced using an Illumina HiSeq 2500. A second PCR of roughly 7 to 11 cycles was performed with a sample-barcoded 5' primer and a J-beta primer mix. A unique molecular identifier was introduced onto each TCR beta cDNA molecule by a template-switch 5' adaptor carrying 12 random nucleotides. Each sample yielded at least 2.5 million CDR3-containing paired-end reads. First-strand cDNA synthesis was performed from all RNA using the Mint cDNA synthesis kit, with priming by a TRBC-specific oligonucleotide. All cDNA was treated with uracil-DNA glycosylase and then went through a first 18-cycle PCR with the universal primers M1SS and BC2_uni_R. The paper's data handling went like this. Each sample was normalized by randomly selecting 1 million high-quality reads, each carrying a distinct molecular identifier. Reads with shared molecular identifiers were discarded instead of being binned into consensus sequences. MiTCR, set to a Q25 quality threshold and the strictest error-elimination algorithm, was used for CDR3 identification, clonotype clustering and error correction. A nonparametric unseen species model with Euler transformation was used to estimate a lower bound on total TCR beta diversity. TCRdb reanalyzed the raw reads on its own, using fastp at Q25 for trimming and MiXCR for clone calling, and kept in-frame beta chains. One record per CDR3 amino acid sequence lists the most common genes and DNA. These V and J calls are TCRdb output, not the study's own analysis. A total of 700,000 to 950,000 distinct CDR3 sequences appear in this sample, roughly 64% of them only once. Over 20% of the sample lies in the top ten.

From its cysteine to its phenylalanine, the CDR3 spans 12 amino acids. The read is trimmed to its CDR3 DNA, 36 bases read in frame from base 1. CDR1 MNHNY and CDR2 SVGAGI were looked up in the germline V gene (reference sequence). V is reduced by 2 bases and J by 15 bases, leaving a spacing of 14 bases between them. These data are taken from a study of blood T cells in healthy people across ages (dated by TCRdb to 2015 to 2017). For the wider study: In model experiments, roughly one uniquely barcoded TCR beta cDNA molecule per two T cells was captured by template switching. Using deep sequencing normalized with unique cDNA molecular identifiers, the study measured how TCR beta repertoire diversity changes with age. Donors were grouped into four age groups: young (average roughly 15 years), middle-aged (over 35), aged (over 55) and long-lived (around 80). To avoid experimental bias, donors of different ages were distributed randomly across sequencing lanes. The study analyzed two additional independent replicas of 1 million unique cDNA reads from the same blood draw for two donors, one aged 18 to 29 and one aged 80 or older.

The paper as a whole reports these results and caveats: As age increased, observed TCR beta diversity per million T cells dropped in a roughly linear way, and a significant reduction was already evident by age about 40. Bulk unsorted PBMC profiling prevented conclusive comparison of naive and antigen-experienced compartments. Compared with the aged group, the long-lived group had more naive CD4+ T cells, fewer expanded clones and increased TCR diversity, a pattern suggesting age selection. Estimates of total diversity based on one million sequenced T cells were considered lower bounds and underestimates. The percentage of naive T cells measured by flow cytometry correlated strongly with observed TCR beta diversity. Because the CMV infection status of the donors was unknown, age-related changes in expanded clonotypes may potentially have been confounded.

The approximately 39 donors, aged roughly 6 to 90 years, were systemically healthy Caucasian individuals from Russia. Around 9.7 milliliters of peripheral blood were collected from each donor into EDTA-treated Vacutainer tubes. Ficoll-Paque density-gradient centrifugation was used to isolate PBMCs, with at least 7 million per sample. Total RNA was extracted from PBMCs with Trizol reagent, with at least 6 micrograms obtained per sample. Naive CD45RAhigh/CD27high T cell percentages were measured by flow cytometry on a PBMC aliquot from every donor. The sequence joins TRBV6-6 to TRBJ2-4; a tentative D call is TRBD1 (6 bases match). This sequence originates from a man aged 30 to 45 in good health. Sequencing was carried out using blood. The encoded CDR3 is CASSYPQGFGYF. The nucleotides are TGTGCCAGCAGTTACCCGCAGGGGTTTGGGTACTTC.